This T cell receptor (beta chain) comes out of a study of OX40 agonist ivuxolimab in advanced cancers. The wider study: Subjects had a mean age of roughly 57 years, with a range of roughly 20 to 80; just over 80% were male. General study results and limits: CD4+ and CD8+ blood T cells expanded clonally by week 6 at 0.1 to 3.0 mg/kg. The average count of expanded clones was higher among CD8+ T cells than among CD4+.

Comment on this clone: What it binds is not known.

V dropped 5 bases and J dropped 8 bases, with 13 bases sitting between them. Germline V gives CDR1 LNHDA, CDR2 SQIVND (reference sequence). The CDR3 sequence is 13 residues long. Sequencing was performed with immunoSEQ multiplex PCR; in TCRdb, only in-frame clones are kept and a portion is missing. The data contain over 25,000 clones, around 88% of them seen just once; the ten biggest clones take up approximately 28%. The J gene is TRBJ2-4, the V gene TRBV19; D possibly matches TRBD1 or TRBD2 (5 bases each). Sequenced material: CD4+ or CD8+ T cells sorted from blood, taken in a trial of the OX40 agonist ivuxolimab. The TCR was taken from an adult with an advanced solid tumor such as melanoma, head and neck, liver or kidney cancer. The CDR3 sequence: CASSWGSQDIQYF. As DNA, the CDR3 is TGTGCCAGTAGTTGGGGGTCGCAGGACATTCAGTACTTC.